Described below is a single T cell receptor (beta chain) sequence and its context. This may come from a read error, since a much larger clone is one base off. These data come from a study of tumor-infiltrating lymphocytes in primary liver carcinoma. Using a constant-region primer together with ProtoScript II reverse transcriptase, TCR beta cDNA was made from approximately 500 ng of total RNA. Three nested multiplex PCR rounds, a slightly modified ARM-PCR method, built the TCR beta libraries. Two initial PCR rounds of around 9 cycles each paired TRBV1-TRBV30 forward primers with a C-beta reverse primer. Via MiXCR, TCRdb re-called the multiplex PCR reads, giving one row per CDR3 protein. The sample includes some 180,000 distinct CDR3 sequences, 85% of them seen just once. The study co-extracted DNA and RNA from around 20-30 mg of unsorted bulk tissue. CDR1 SGHRS and CDR2 YFSETQ come from the germline V gene. The CDR3 loop spans 15 amino acids.

V usage is TRBV5-1 and J usage is TRBJ2-1; 13 bases fit TRBD2. The source of this sequence is a man aged 40-50 years with primary liver carcinoma and hepatitis B virus infection. What was sequenced was tumor tissue from primary liver carcinoma. This CDR3 is CAGSLRLAGGGEQFF. The CDR3 nucleotides read TGCGCCGGCAGCCTAAGACTAGCGGGAGGAGGAGAGCAGTTCTTC.